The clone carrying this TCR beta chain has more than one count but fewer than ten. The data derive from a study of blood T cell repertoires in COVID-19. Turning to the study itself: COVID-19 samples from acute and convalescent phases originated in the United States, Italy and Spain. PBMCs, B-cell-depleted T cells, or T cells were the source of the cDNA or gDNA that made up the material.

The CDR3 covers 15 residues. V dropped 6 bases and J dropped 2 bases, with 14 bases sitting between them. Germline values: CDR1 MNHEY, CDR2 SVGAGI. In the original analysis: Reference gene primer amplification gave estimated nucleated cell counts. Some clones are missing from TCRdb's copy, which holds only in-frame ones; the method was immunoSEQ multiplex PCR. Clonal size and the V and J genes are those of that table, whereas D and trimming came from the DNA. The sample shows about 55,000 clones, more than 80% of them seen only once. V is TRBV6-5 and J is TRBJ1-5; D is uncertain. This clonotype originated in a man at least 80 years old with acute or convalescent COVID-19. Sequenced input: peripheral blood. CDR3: CASREANLGNQPQHF. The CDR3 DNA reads TGTGCCAGCAGGGAGGCGAATTTGGGCAATCAGCCCCAGCATTTT.